This TCR beta chain was sequenced in a study of T cell responses to AZD1222 COVID-19 vaccine. About the research overall: Pooling of second doses given at about 4 or about 12 weeks was done.

CDR1 is MDHEN, CDR2 SYDVKM, per germline. Trimming removed 0 bases at V and 4 bases at J, with 12 bases between. The CDR3 covers 16 residues. The assay was immunoSEQ multiplex PCR, and TCRdb's table has in-frame clones only and misses some. The table lists 110,000 or so clones, approximately 90% of them singletons. General observations from the study: Females outnumbered males among donors, who were mostly white British; clonal diversity was possibly underestimated. After two AZD1222 doses, spike-specific TCR breadth and depth rose versus day 0.

As for this clone: The antigen is not known.

The input for sequencing was peripheral blood, taken on day 0 of AZD1222 vaccination. The TCR originated in an adult in good health. V and J are TRBV28 and TRBJ2-2; tentatively, D is TRBD2 (5 bases). The CDR3 region is CASSLWGVDSTGELFF. DNA for the CDR3: TGTGCCAGCAGTTTATGGGGAGTCGATTCCACCGGGGAGCTGTTTTTT.